This T cell receptor (beta chain) is from a study of graft-versus-host responses after intestinal transplantation. The assay was immunoSEQ multiplex PCR, and TCRdb's table has in-frame clones only and misses some. The profile shows 35,000 to 45,000 clones, over 85% of them singletons. The length of the CDR3 is 17 residues. The V and J ends lost 1 base and 4 bases, in that order; junction bases with no gene match: 7. CDR1 and CDR2 from the germline V gene are SGHTA and FQGNSA. The TCR sequence derives from a human patient who received an intestinal transplant, so some T cells may come from the graft donor. The chain links TRBV7-2 to TRBJ2-5, with TRBD2 matching over 12 bases. The sequenced sample was PBMCs, obtained around 720 days after intestinal transplantation. The CDR3 loop is CASSLEGLAGGGETQYF. The CDR3 DNA is TGTGCCAGCAGCTTAGAGGGCCTAGCGGGAGGGGGAGAGACCCAGTACTTC.